Listed below are T cell receptor beta chains from one sample, sequenced in a study of response to subunit inactivated influenza vaccine. Using its own MiXCR run on the RT-PCR reads, TCRdb lists one record per CDR3 protein. This table holds just over 300,000 distinct CDR3 sequences, approximately 20% found once. The specimen was PBMCs from blood, collected less than 22 months after vaccination. The receptors come from a man between 45 and 75 years old who received an inactivated influenza vaccine. The CDR3 runs from the conserved cysteine through the conserved F or W. The D gene is left open where the match is weak. Size tells how often a clone was seen (once, few, many) or the class of an expanded clone, and some rows leave it out.

TRBJ2-1 | TRBD2 | - | TRBV28 | TGTGCCAGCAGTTTTACCGGGCCTAGCGGGAGCTCCTACAATGAGCAGTTCTTC | CASSFTGPSGSSYNEQFF
TRBJ1-4 | TRBD1 | many | TRBV20-1 | TGCAGTGCTAGAATATTTGGACAGGGGAACGAAAAACTGTTTTTT | CSARIFGQGNEKLFF
TRBJ1-2 | TRBD1 | many | TRBV6-5 | TGTGCCAGCAGTTACTCGACAGGGGGGTTTGGCTACACCTTC | CASSYSTGGFGYTF
TRBJ2-5 | - | few | TRBV5-1 | TGTGCCAGCAGGGCCCAAGAGACCCAGTACTTC | CASRAQETQYF
TRBJ1-5 | TRBD1 | - | TRBV4-2 | TGTGCCAGCAGCCAAGCGGGACAGACCGATCAGCCCCAGCATTTT | CASSQAGQTDQPQHF
TRBJ1-2 | - | few | TRBV6-1 | TGTGCCAGCAGTGAAGCAGGGGAGGATGGCTACACCTTC | CASSEAGEDGYTF
TRBJ2-1 | TRBD2 | - | TRBV3-1 | TGTGCCAGCAGCCACCCAGCGGGAGGGAGCTCCTACAATGAGCAGTTCTTC | CASSHPAGGSSYNEQFF
TRBJ2-4 | TRBD2 | - | TRBV3-1 | TGTGCCAGCAGCCAAGCGGGGGGGCCGGAAAACATTCAGTACTTC | CASSQAGGPENIQYF
TRBJ1-1 | - | - | TRBV12-3/TRBV12-4 | TGTGCCACCATAACAGGGAAGAACACTGAAGCTTTCTTT | CATITGKNTEAFF
TRBJ2-1 | - | few | TRBV6-2/TRBV6-3 | TGTGCCAGCAGTTACCCCGATTACAATGAGCAGTTCTTC | CASSYPDYNEQFF
TRBJ2-3 | TRBD2 | - | TRBV5-1 | TGCGCCAGCAGCAAGGGACTAGCGGGACCCACAGATACGCAGTATTTT | CASSKGLAGPTDTQYF
TRBJ2-1 | TRBD2 | - | TRBV5-1 | TGCGCCAGCACCCAGAGGAGCGGGAGCATATATGAGCAGTTCTTC | CASTQRSGSIYEQFF
TRBJ2-2 | - | - | TRBV5-1 | TGCGCCAGCAGCTCTGGCGGGCCCGGGGAGCTGTTTTTT | CASSSGGPGELFF
TRBJ2-2 | TRBD2 | once | TRBV7-6 | TGTGCCAGCAGCTCTCGGGGGCTAGCGGGCACCGGGGAGCTGTTTTTT | CASSSRGLAGTGELFF
TRBJ2-3 | - | few | TRBV18 | TGTGCCAGCTCGCCGATCTCTAGCGCCCGCACAGATACGCAGTATTTT | CASSPISSARTDTQYF
TRBJ2-7 | - | - | TRBV5-1 | TGCGCCAGCAGCCAAAAGGACATCAGCCCCTACGAGCAGTACTTC | CASSQKDISPYEQYF
TRBJ1-2 | - | many | TRBV4-3 | TGCGCCAGCAGCGTCCAGGCAATTGGGAACTATGGCTACACCTTC | CASSVQAIGNYGYTF
TRBJ1-1 | TRBD1 | - | TRBV27 | TGTGCCAGCAGTTTAAGGACAGGGGCGTACACTGAAGCTTTCTTT | CASSLRTGAYTEAFF
TRBJ1-3 | - | few | TRBV28 | TGTGCCAGCAGTTCACCGGGCCAACCTCTTACTGGAAACACCATATATTTT | CASSSPGQPLTGNTIYF
TRBJ1-2 | TRBD1 | few | TRBV5-1 | TGCGCCAGCAGCTTCGGGACAGCCTATGGCTACACCTTC | CASSFGTAYGYTF
TRBJ1-1 | - | few | TRBV7-2 | TGTGCCAGCAGCTTAGAGTACAGAAACACTGAAGCTTTCTTT | CASSLEYRNTEAFF
TRBJ2-1 | TRBD1 | few | TRBV12-3/TRBV12-4 | TGTGCCAGCAGTTCGACAGGGGTAGCCTACAATGAGCAGTTCTTC | CASSSTGVAYNEQFF
TRBJ2-3 | - | - | TRBV2 | TGTGCCAGCAGTGAGGGAAGGGATACGCAGTATTTT | CASSEGRDTQYF
TRBJ1-1 | - | - | TRBV6-2/TRBV6-3 | TGTGCCAGCAGTTACTTTGGGGCTGAAGCTTTCTTT | CASSYFGAEAFF
TRBJ2-7 | TRBD1 | - | TRBV24-1 | TGTGCCACCAGTGATCCCGGACAGGGTACCCACGAGCAGTACTTC | CATSDPGQGTHEQYF
TRBJ2-3 | - | - | TRBV6-1 | TGTGCCAGCAGTGATCCGGGAGATACGCAGTATTTT | CASSDPGDTQYF
TRBJ1-5 | - | - | TRBV12-3/TRBV12-4 | TGTGCCAGCAGTTTAGCACCGCATCAGCCCCAGCATTTT | CASSLAPHQPQHF
TRBJ2-2 | TRBD2 | few | TRBV9 | TGTGCCAGCAGCGCCCAAAGCGGGGTTAACACCGGGGAGCTGTTTTTT | CASSAQSGVNTGELFF
TRBJ1-2 | TRBD1 | few | TRBV5-6 | TGTGCCAGCAGCTGGGGGACAGGGACTGACTATGGCTACACCTTC | CASSWGTGTDYGYTF
TRBJ1-2 | - | many | TRBV7-8 | TGTGCCAGCAGCTCGAGCCGGGACACCGTCTATGGCTACACCTTC | CASSSSRDTVYGYTF
TRBJ1-2 | - | - | TRBV20-1 | TGCAGTGCTAGCGTCTTCTTCCCACGGACTGATAATGGCTACACCTTC | CSASVFFPRTDNGYTF
TRBJ2-1 | TRBD2 | few | TRBV10-3 | TGTGCCATCAGTGTCGGGGGGGGTGACAATGAGCAGTTCTTC | CAISVGGGDNEQFF
TRBJ1-5 | - | - | TRBV6-1 | TGTGCCAGCAGTGGGGGTCAGAATCAGCCCCAGCATTTT | CASSGGQNQPQHF
TRBJ1-1 | TRBD1 | - | TRBV9 | TGTGCCAGCAGCGCCACAGGGGTCGCTGAAGCTTTCTTT | CASSATGVAEAFF
TRBJ2-5 | TRBD2 | once | TRBV24-1 | TGTGCCACCAGTGATTTAGGCCTAGCGGGAGAGACCCAGTACTTC | CATSDLGLAGETQYF
TRBJ2-1 | TRBD1 | - | TRBV13 | TGTGCCAGCAGCTCCCCGGGACAGGGATTCAATGAGCAGTTCTTC | CASSSPGQGFNEQFF
TRBJ2-5 | - | few | TRBV7-8 | TGTGCCAGCAGCTTAGCGTTTTTGGACTCCCATCTTTACTTC | CASSLAFLDSHLYF
TRBJ2-3 | TRBD2 | - | TRBV10-3 | TGTGCCATCAGTGGGACTAGCGGGACCTACACAGATACGCAGTATTTT | CAISGTSGTYTDTQYF
TRBJ1-1 | - | few | TRBV6-5 | TGTGCCAGCAGTTATTTCGGACAGAACACTGAAGCTTTCTTT | CASSYFGQNTEAFF
TRBJ1-1 | - | few | TRBV5-5 | TGTGCCAGCAGCTTGGAGGGTCTCGGGTTCGAAGCTTTCTTT | CASSLEGLGFEAFF
TRBJ1-4 | - | - | TRBV5-5 | TGTGCCAGCAGCTTTATCCCAGGGAGTAGAATGGGTAATGAAAAACTGTTTTTT | CASSFIPGSRMGNEKLFF
TRBJ1-2 | TRBD1 | many | TRBV7-9 | TGTGCCAGCAGCTTCGGGACAGGGGGATTGGGTGGCTACACCTTC | CASSFGTGGLGGYTF
TRBJ2-7 | TRBD1 | - | TRBV27 | TGTGCCAGCAGTTGGGCGACAGGGGGTCTTTACGAGCAGTACTTC | CASSWATGGLYEQYF
TRBJ1-5 | - | - | TRBV6-2/TRBV6-3 | TGTGCCAGCAGTTTCAATTATAGCAATCAGCCCCAGCATTTT | CASSFNYSNQPQHF
TRBJ2-7 | TRBD2 | - | TRBV5-6 | TGTGCCAGCAGCTCGGGACTAGCTGGTCTCTACGAGCAGTACTTC | CASSSGLAGLYEQYF
TRBJ1-4 | - | few | TRBV6-5 | TGTGCCAGCAGTTACGATCGACAGGCAACTAATGAAAAACTGTTTTTT | CASSYDRQATNEKLFF
TRBJ1-2 | TRBD1 | - | TRBV9 | TGTGCCAGCAGCGTAGTAGGAGGGGGACAGCAGAACTATGGCTACACCTTC | CASSVVGGGQQNYGYTF
TRBJ1-1 | - | - | TRBV18 | TGTGCCAGCTCACGCGTACCCCAGTTGGGTGAGGACACTGAAGCTTTCTTT | CASSRVPQLGEDTEAFF
TRBJ2-5 | TRBD2 | few | TRBV10-3 | TGTGCCATCAGTGAGTCGGTTCTAGCGGAAGAGACCCAGTACTTC | CAISESVLAEETQYF
TRBJ2-3 | TRBD2 | few | TRBV28 | TGTGCCAGCAGTTCACTGACTAGCGGGCAGGGTCGGGCGCAGTATTTT | CASSSLTSGQGRAQYF
TRBJ2-1 | TRBD2 | - | TRBV28 | TGTGCCAGCAGTCTCCCCCTAGCGGGAGTGGAGCATGAGCAGTTCTTC | CASSLPLAGVEHEQFF
TRBJ2-7 | - | - | TRBV6-5 | TGTGCCAGCAGTTACTCGAGGGTGGCCTTCTCCTACGAGCAGTACTTC | CASSYSRVAFSYEQYF
TRBJ1-2 | - | few | TRBV6-1 | TGTGCCAGCAGCGAAGGACCGGGGGGCTATGGCTACACCTTC | CASSEGPGGYGYTF
TRBJ1-1 | - | - | TRBV5-1 | TGCGCCAGCAGCGAGATAGGGGTAGGGTCTGAAGCTTTCTTT | CASSEIGVGSEAFF
TRBJ1-2 | - | many | TRBV7-9 | TGTGCCAGCAGCTTAGGGGACTATGGCTACACCTTC | CASSLGDYGYTF
TRBJ2-2 | - | few | TRBV6-1 | TGTGCCAGCAGCTTTTGGGGGGAAGGGGCCGGGGAGCTGTTTTTT | CASSFWGEGAGELFF